This T cell receptor beta chain emerged from a study of T cell responses to AZD1222 COVID-19 vaccine. Looking at the study overall: The analysis combined second doses at about 4 or about 12 weeks.

In germline, CDR1 is MGHRA, CDR2 YSYEKL. The CDR3 sequence is 15 residues long. Trimming took 3 bases from V and 4 from J, leaving 15 bases between them. In the case of this clone: Its target is unknown.

Whole-study results and caveats: Spike-specific TCR depth and breadth grew after two AZD1222 doses. Donors skewed white British and female; clonal diversity was possibly underestimated. Nearly half of unique spike-specific TCRs reportedly avoided B.1.351 and B.1.1.7 mutated regions.

The repertoire was sequenced with immunoSEQ multiplex PCR; TCRdb's copy has only in-frame clones and lacks some. The table includes 120,000 to 150,000 clones, roughly nine tenths detected once. This sample comprised peripheral blood, obtained on day 0 of AZD1222 vaccination. This sequence was found in an adult in good health. The chain carries TRBV4-1 and TRBJ1-1; maybe TRBD1 (6 bases). The CDR3 sequence is CASSQEGGMGTEAFF. For the CDR3, the DNA is TGCGCCAGCAGCCAGGAAGGGGGTATGGGCACTGAAGCTTTCTTT.